The clone carrying this T cell receptor (beta chain) appeared a few times. Its antigen is still unknown. The same CDR3 can be traced to other DNA sequences in this sample. Using immunoSEQ multiplex PCR, the repertoire was profiled, and TCRdb retains in-frame clones only, with some absent. Altogether millions of clones are present, 85% to 95% being singletons, with the ten largest covering 0.13%. The V end lost 5 bases, the J end lost 2 bases, and 5 bases lay between the germline ends. This CDR3 contains 12 residues. CDR1 is SEHNR, CDR2 FQNEAQ, per germline (reference sequence). This record belongs to a study of shared clonotypes between healthy human individuals. Study summary: CD8 memory received one plate per donor, CD8 naive two, CD4 memory three and CD4 naive three.

General study points: Exclusively blood specimens were collected; tissue repertoires likely differ.

The TCR was taken from a man aged 18 to 30 in good health. The rearrangement uses TRBV7-9 and TRBJ2-3; D is unclear. Sequencing was done on a sample of naive CD4+ T cells sorted from blood. The subset here: CD45RA+ positively selected. This CDR3 is CASSPNTDTQYF. CDR3 DNA sequence: TGTGCCAGCAGCCCAAACACAGATACGCAGTATTTT.